One T cell receptor (beta chain) is described in this entry. Its antigen is unknown. The record originates from a study of T cell repertoires in cytomegalovirus infection. The CDR3 has 13 residues. V dropped 3 bases and J dropped 6 bases, with 11 bases sitting between them. CDR1 and CDR2 (germline): MNHEY, SMNVEV (reference sequence). TCRdb fed the reads into MiXCR, producing one record per CDR3 protein. In the table there are about 770,000 distinct CDR3 sequences, about 27% of which are singletons. Specimen: cultured CD8+ T cells from PBMCs, collected from culture after CMV antigen stimulation. The V gene is TRBV27, the J gene TRBJ1-2; D is possibly TRBD1 (5 bases). The TCR was taken from a human donor in good health (CMV status not recorded). Some clones in this sample may be carry-over from other donors' samples. The CDR3: CASSFLGRHGYTF. The CDR3, as DNA: TGTGCCAGCAGTTTCCTGGGGCGGCATGGCTACACCTTC.